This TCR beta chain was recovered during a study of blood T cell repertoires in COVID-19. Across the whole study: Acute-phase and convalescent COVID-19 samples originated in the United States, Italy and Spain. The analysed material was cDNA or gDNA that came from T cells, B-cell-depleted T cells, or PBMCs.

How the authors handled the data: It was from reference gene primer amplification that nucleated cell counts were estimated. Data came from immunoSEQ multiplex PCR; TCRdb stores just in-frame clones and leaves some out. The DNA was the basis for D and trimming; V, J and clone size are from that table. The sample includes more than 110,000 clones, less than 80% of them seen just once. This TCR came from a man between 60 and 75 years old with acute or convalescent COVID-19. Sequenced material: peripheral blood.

DNA of the CDR3: TGTGCCAGCAGGAACAGGGTCTCCTACGAGCAGTACTTC. Encoded protein: CASRNRVSYEQYF. The chain combines TRBV11-1 with TRBJ2-7, with D possibly matching TRBD1 (6 bases). The germline CDR1 and CDR2 sequences are SGHAT and FQDESV (reference sequence). CDR3 size: 13 residues. Trimming removed 6 bases at V and 0 bases at J, with 9 bases between.